This TCR beta chain was recorded in a study of monozygotic twins with inflammatory bowel disease. TCRdb re-called the 5' RACE reads; one entry per CDR3 protein, DNA not given. Across some 170,000 distinct CDR3 sequences, the top ten clones capture about 7.4% of the sample. Germline assignment: CDR1 SGHDT and CDR2 YYEEEE. The CDR3 spans 16 residues. Input material: blood. The genes are TRBV5-6 and TRBJ2-7; the TRBD1 assignment by TCRdb is unverifiable without DNA. The clonotype was recovered from a human donor with ulcerative colitis or Crohn's disease, or a healthy co-twin of an affected twin (not recorded which). The CDR3 here is CASSLAPGLGGYEQYF.